Presented here are 14 T cell receptor beta chains from one specimen sequenced in a study of response to subunit inactivated influenza vaccine. TCRdb reprocessed the RT-PCR reads via MiXCR and lists one record per CDR3 protein. The sample lists approximately 490,000 distinct CDR3 sequences, approximately 7.2% occurring once. The material was PBMCs from blood, obtained roughly 24 months after vaccination. The source is a man between 45 and 75 years old who received an inactivated influenza vaccine.

In its sample, this clonotype was seen a few times. V gene TRBV6-1 combines with J gene TRBJ2-7, with a tentative D call TRBD2 (5 bases). V shed 7 bases and J shed 0 bases, with 7 bases lying between them. Germline lookup yields CDR1 MNHNS and CDR2 SASEGT. This CDR3 is built from 12 residues. Here the CDR3 reads CASTGISYEQYF. CDR3 sequence (DNA): TGTGCCAGCACCGGGATCTCCTACGAGCAGTACTTC.

The chain combines TRBV20-1 with TRBJ2-2; D is perhaps TRBD1 (5 bases). CDR3 length: 14 amino acids. The V end was cut by 0 bases, the J end by 7 bases, with 12 bases between. Germline values: CDR1 DFQATT, CDR2 SNEGSKA (reference sequence). The CDR3 loop reads CSAREIRADGELFF. CDR3 in DNA: TGCAGTGCTAGAGAGATCAGGGCGGACGGGGAGCTGTTTTTT.

This clonotype was detected only a few times. The chain recombines TRBV10-3 with TRBJ1-2; 7 bases line up with TRBD1. In germline, CDR1 is ENHRY, CDR2 SYGVKD. The CDR3 spans 14 residues. V lost 6 bases and J lost 1; bases outside the gene matches: 5. The CDR3 DNA reads as TGTGCCATCAGAAGGACAGGAGTTAACTATGGCTACACCTTC. It codes for CAIRRTGVNYGYTF.

This clonotype has only a few counts. The gene calls are TRBV7-9 and TRBJ2-1; a weak D match, TRBD2 (5 bases). The germline V gene encodes CDR1 SEHNR and CDR2 FQNEAQ (reference sequence). CDR3 length equals 16 residues. V was cut by 0 bases and J by 2 bases, with 11 bases left in between. This CDR3 reads CASSLARGEPYNEQFF. CDR3 coding DNA: TGTGCCAGCAGCTTAGCCCGGGGTGAGCCCTACAATGAGCAGTTCTTC. The full variable domain, rest sourced from reference TRBV7-9 and TRBJ2-1, is DTGVSQNPRHKITKRGQNVTFRCDPISEHNRLYWYRQTLGQGPEFLTYFQNEAQLEKSRLLSDRFSAERPKGSFSTLEIQRTEQGDSAMYLCASSLARGEPYNEQFFGPGTRLTVL.

This clonotype was recorded a few times. DNA of the CDR3: TGTGCCAGCAGCCAAGACGGTCTGAGCTCTGGAAACACCATATATTTT. As protein: CASSQDGLSSGNTIYF. The J gene is TRBJ1-3, the V gene TRBV3-1; D gene unclear. Germline loops: CDR1 LGHDT, CDR2 YNNKEL (reference sequence). This CDR3 has 16 residues. Trimming cost V 0 bases and J 0 bases, with 9 bases left between them.

The chain carries TRBV6-2 or TRBV6-3 and TRBJ2-1; no clear D gene. V was clipped by 7 bases and J by 9 bases, with 13 bases between them. The CDR3 spans 12 residues. Germline V lookup: CDR1 MNHEY, CDR2 SVGEGT. CDR3 sequence: CASTTSLREQFF. CDR3 sequence (DNA): TGTGCCAGCACCACTTCCCTTCGTGAGCAGTTCTTC.

The CDR3 nucleotides read TGTGCCAGCAAGTTGGACCGACTAGCGGGAGGCTACGAGCAGTACTTC. Translation: CASKLDRLAGGYEQYF. The gene calls are TRBV28 and TRBJ2-7; TRBD2 matches 13 bases. From germline, CDR1 is MDHEN and CDR2 SYDVKM. The CDR3 has 16 residues. Trimming removed 7 bases from V and 3 bases from J; junction bases left unmatched: 9.

This clonotype was observed many times. The chain couples TRBV12-3 or TRBV12-4 to TRBJ2-2; 8 bases are shared with TRBD1. This CDR3 is built from 14 residues. V shed 5 bases, J shed 6 bases, and the junction held 5 bases outside the gene matches. In DNA, the CDR3 is TGTGCCAGCAGTCGAGGGACAGGTCCCGGGGAGCTGTTTTTT. Encoded protein: CASSRGTGPGELFF.

At least ten counts were recorded for this clonotype. The rearrangement joins TRBV10-3 to TRBJ1-5; D remains ambiguous. Germline V gives CDR1 ENHRY, CDR2 SYGVKD. The CDR3 covers 14 residues. V lost 10 bases to trimming and J lost 6 bases, with 19 bases between them. The chain's CDR3 is CASWVGVQRQPQHF. The CDR3 DNA is TGTGCCAGCTGGGTTGGGGTGCAGCGTCAGCCCCAGCATTTT.

The V and J genes are TRBV4-3 and TRBJ2-1, with 8 bases identical to TRBD1. Germline V gene lookup returns CDR1 LGHNA and CDR2 YSLEER. With 1 base clipped from V and 8 bases from J, the junction kept 10 bases outside the gene matches. The CDR3 consists of 16 residues. In DNA, the CDR3 is TGCGCCAGCAGCCAAGGACAGGGGCAGGGGAGCGATGAGCAGTTCTTC. Residues: CASSQGQGQGSDEQFF.

DNA for the CDR3: TGCAGCGTTAGGGACAGGGACACCGGGGAGCTGTTTTTT. It specifies CSVRDRDTGELFF. The rearrangement uses TRBV29-1 and TRBJ2-2; 9 nucleotides agree with TRBD1. The CDR3 contains 13 residues. Trimming at V came to 5 bases and at J to 3 bases, leaving 1 base not matched to a gene. Germline assignment: CDR1 SQVTM and CDR2 ANQGSEA.

This clonotype was detected a few times. As DNA, the CDR3 is TGTGCCTGGAGTACTTACACTAGTGGCGATGAGCAGTTCTTC. It encodes CAWSTYTSGDEQFF. V is TRBV30 and J is TRBJ2-1, with D possibly matching TRBD2 (5 bases). Deletions cut 2 bases from V and 8 bases from J, with 16 bases between. The CDR3 is made up of 14 amino acids. Germline lookup yields CDR1 GTSNPN and CDR2 SVGIG (reference sequence).

This clonotype showed up many times. The chain links TRBV12-3 or TRBV12-4 to TRBJ2-7, with 11 nucleotides matching TRBD2. After removal of 3 bases from V and 0 bases from J, the junction contained 7 bases not matched to a gene. The CDR3 is 17 amino acids. The CDR3, as DNA: TGTGCCAGCAGTTTGTCTAGCGGGGGGCTGAGCTCCTACGAGCAGTACTTC. It is translated as CASSLSSGGLSSYEQYF.

This clonotype has at least ten counts. The chain couples TRBV5-1 to TRBJ2-2; maybe TRBD1 (6 bases). The CDR3 loop spans 17 amino acids. Trimming shortened V by 5 bases and J by 4 bases, and 21 bases separated the two germline ends. The germline CDR1 and CDR2 sequences are SGHRS and YFSETQ. Written as DNA, the CDR3 is TGCGCCAGCAGATTGAGCCAGGGGATTCGGGGCACCGGGGAGCTGTTTTTT. This translates into CASRLSQGIRGTGELFF.